Listed below are T cell receptor beta chains from one sample, sequenced in a study of T cell responses to AZD1222 COVID-19 vaccine. The assay was immunoSEQ multiplex PCR, and TCRdb's table has in-frame clones only and misses some. The sample consists of 100,000 to 120,000 clones, 86% of them appearing once. The sequenced sample was peripheral blood, obtained on day 0 of AZD1222 vaccination. Receptors originate from an adult in good health. The CDR3 runs from the conserved cysteine through the conserved F or W. The D gene is left open where the match is weak. The size entry is marked missing in some rows and otherwise reads once, few, many or a size class.

cdr3_aa	cdr3_nt	j_call	v_call	d_call	clone_size
CASSDSWGMGSDTQYF	TGTGCCAGCAGTGACTCTTGGGGGATGGGGTCAGATACGCAGTATTTT	TRBJ2-3	TRBV6-4	NA	NA
CASSLGRPGQKRYGYTF	TGTGCCAGCAGTCTCGGGCGACCCGGGCAAAAAAGATATGGCTACACCTTC	TRBJ1-2	TRBV3-1/TRBV3-2	NA	NA
CATSSGANVLTF	TGTGCCACCAGCTCTGGGGCCAACGTCCTGACTTTC	TRBJ2-6	TRBV2	NA	NA
CASRPRALGQGYEQYF	TGTGCCAGCAGACCCAGGGCACTCGGACAGGGGTACGAGCAGTACTTC	TRBJ2-7	TRBV7-9	TRBD1	NA
CASSEARATDTQYF	TGTGCCAGCAGTGAGGCCAGGGCCACAGATACGCAGTATTTT	TRBJ2-3	TRBV6-4	NA	NA
CASSLYGAETQYF	TGTGCCAGCAGCTTATACGGGGCAGAGACCCAGTACTTC	TRBJ2-5	TRBV7-2	NA	NA
CASSLDPGTDTQYF	TGTGCCAGCAGCTTAGACCCAGGCACAGATACGCAGTATTTT	TRBJ2-3	TRBV7-3	NA	NA
CASSFPGDYGYTF	TGTGCCAGCAGTTTTCCCGGGGACTATGGCTACACCTTC	TRBJ1-2	TRBV12-3/TRBV12-4	NA	NA
CASSLEGKTSYEQYF	TGCGCCAGCAGCTTAGAGGGTAAGACCTCCTACGAGCAGTACTTC	TRBJ2-7	TRBV5-1	NA	NA
CASSLGDEGGNQPQHF	TGCGCCAGCAGCTTGGGGGATGAGGGGGGAAATCAGCCCCAGCATTTT	TRBJ1-5	TRBV5-1	NA	NA
CAWSVQMGETQYF	TGTGCCTGGAGTGTTCAAATGGGAGAGACCCAGTACTTC	TRBJ2-5	TRBV30	NA	NA
CASSYSGGLTDTQYF	TGTGCCAGCAGTTACTCCGGGGGGCTCACAGATACGCAGTATTTT	TRBJ2-3	TRBV6-6	NA	NA
CASSPGTGINEQFF	TGTGCCAGCAGCCCCGGGACAGGGATCAATGAGCAGTTCTTC	TRBJ2-1	TRBV6-4	TRBD1	NA
CASSQVNSNQPQHF	TGTGCCAGCAGCCAAGTCAATAGCAATCAGCCCCAGCATTTT	TRBJ1-5	TRBV3-1/TRBV3-2	NA	once
CASTRGLLNTEAFF	TGTGCCAGTACCAGGGGACTGCTGAACACTGAAGCTTTCTTT	TRBJ1-1	TRBV19	NA	NA
CASSEGTGRNQPQHF	TGTGCCAGCAGTGAGGGGACAGGGCGTAATCAGCCCCAGCATTTT	TRBJ1-5	TRBV25-1	TRBD1	once